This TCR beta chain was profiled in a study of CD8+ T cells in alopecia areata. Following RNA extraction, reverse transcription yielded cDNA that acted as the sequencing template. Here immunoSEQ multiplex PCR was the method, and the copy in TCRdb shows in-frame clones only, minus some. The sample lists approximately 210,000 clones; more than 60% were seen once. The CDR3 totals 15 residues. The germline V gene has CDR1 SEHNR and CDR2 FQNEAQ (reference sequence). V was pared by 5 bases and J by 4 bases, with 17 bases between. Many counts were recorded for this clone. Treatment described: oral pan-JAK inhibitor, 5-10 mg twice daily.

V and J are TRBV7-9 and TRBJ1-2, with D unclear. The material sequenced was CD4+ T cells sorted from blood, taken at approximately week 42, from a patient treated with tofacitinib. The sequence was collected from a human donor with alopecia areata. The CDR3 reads CASSPIGPSAYGYTF. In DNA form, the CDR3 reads TGTGCCAGCAGCCCTATTGGACCTTCGGCCTATGGCTACACCTTC.